Below are 6 T cell receptor beta chains sequenced from a single sample in a study of cytomegalovirus exposure and HLA in healthy donors (TCRdb year 2017). To prepare the library, the immunoSEQ multiplex PCR assay was applied. A mixture of 60 forward primers for TCR Vbeta segments and 13 reverse primers for TCR Jbeta segments was used in the multiplex PCR. TCRdb mirrors the immuneACCESS table, restricted to in-frame sequences. Some clones are absent from its copies; in checked studies, under half trace to an unresolved V gene, and the reason for the others is unknown. The sample contains about 160,000 clones, approximately 80% of them found a single time. The top ten constitute around 6% of the sample. Sequencing was done on a sample of PBMCs. The receptors originated from a man aged 50-59 years in good health and CMV-seropositive.

V and J are TRBV29-1 and TRBJ1-6, with 8 bases matching TRBD1. From germline, CDR1 is SQVTM and CDR2 ANQGSEA. V was clipped by 4 bases and J by 15 bases; unmatched bases: 5. The CDR3 runs to 11 residues. The DNA for the CDR3 is TGCAGCGTTGGAGACGGGACAGGCCTCCACTTT. It specifies CSVGDGTGLHF.

V and J are TRBV6-5 and TRBJ1-3; D is unclear. CDR1 MNHEY and CDR2 SVGAGI come from the germline V gene. The CDR3 runs 13 residues. The germline V and J ends were trimmed by 10 bases and 0 bases, with 10 bases remaining between them. This CDR3 reads CATMAHSGNTIYF. The DNA of the CDR3 is TGTGCCACCATGGCCCACTCTGGAAACACCATATATTTT.

This chain connects TRBV5-1 to TRBJ1-6, with 8 nucleotides matching TRBD1. Germline values: CDR1 SGHRS, CDR2 YFSETQ. V lost 4 bases, J lost 10 bases, and 10 bases stayed unmatched. CDR3 length: 15 amino acids. The CDR3, as DNA: TGCGCCAGCAGCCCCTGGACAGGGAGTGAATCACCCCTCCACTTT. Amino acid sequence: CASSPWTGSESPLHF. Full variable domain (remainder filled in from reference TRBV5-1 and TRBJ1-6): KAGVTQTPRYLIKTRGQQVTLSCSPISGHRSVSWYQQTPGQGLQFLFEYFSETQRNKGNFPGRFSGRQFSNSRSEMNVSTLELGDSALYLCASSPWTGSESPLHFGNGTRLTVT.

The chain combines TRBV7-8 with TRBJ2-2, with 7 bases identical to TRBD2. This CDR3 has 15 residues. With 5 bases clipped from V and 1 base from J, the junction kept 4 bases outside the gene matches. Germline V gene lookup returns CDR1 SGHVS and CDR2 FQNEAQ. CDR3 coding DNA: TGTGCCAGCAGCGTGACGGGGGGGAACACCGGGGAGCTGTTTTTT. Translating gives CASSVTGGNTGELFF.

The rearrangement links TRBV5-5 to TRBJ2-7; 7 nucleotides align to TRBD1. The CDR3 has 16 residues. V lost 0 bases and J lost 2; bases outside the gene matches: 8. Germline CDR1 reads SGHKS; CDR2 reads YYEKEE (reference sequence). The CDR3 nucleotides read TGTGCCAGCAGCTTGGTACCGGACAGGCAGACCTACGAGCAGTACTTC. Translating gives CASSLVPDRQTYEQYF.

This clone has only one observation. V gene TRBV27 combines with J gene TRBJ1-4; 11 positions agree with TRBD1. Germline CDR1 reads MNHEY; CDR2 reads SMNVEV (reference sequence). J was trimmed by 7 bases and V by 6 bases; bases with no gene match: 10. This CDR3 region has 16 residues. CDR3 region: CASSNIPGQGVEKLFF. CDR3 DNA sequence: TGTGCCAGCAGCAATATACCGGGACAGGGGGTTGAAAAACTGTTTTTT. Looking up the rest from reference TRBV27 and TRBJ1-4 gives the full variable domain: EAQVTQNPRYLITVTGKKLTVTCSQNMNHEYMSWYRQDPGLGLRQIYYSMNVEVTDKGDVPEGYKVSRKEKRNFPLILESPSPNQTSLYFCASSNIPGQGVEKLFFGSGTQLSVL.